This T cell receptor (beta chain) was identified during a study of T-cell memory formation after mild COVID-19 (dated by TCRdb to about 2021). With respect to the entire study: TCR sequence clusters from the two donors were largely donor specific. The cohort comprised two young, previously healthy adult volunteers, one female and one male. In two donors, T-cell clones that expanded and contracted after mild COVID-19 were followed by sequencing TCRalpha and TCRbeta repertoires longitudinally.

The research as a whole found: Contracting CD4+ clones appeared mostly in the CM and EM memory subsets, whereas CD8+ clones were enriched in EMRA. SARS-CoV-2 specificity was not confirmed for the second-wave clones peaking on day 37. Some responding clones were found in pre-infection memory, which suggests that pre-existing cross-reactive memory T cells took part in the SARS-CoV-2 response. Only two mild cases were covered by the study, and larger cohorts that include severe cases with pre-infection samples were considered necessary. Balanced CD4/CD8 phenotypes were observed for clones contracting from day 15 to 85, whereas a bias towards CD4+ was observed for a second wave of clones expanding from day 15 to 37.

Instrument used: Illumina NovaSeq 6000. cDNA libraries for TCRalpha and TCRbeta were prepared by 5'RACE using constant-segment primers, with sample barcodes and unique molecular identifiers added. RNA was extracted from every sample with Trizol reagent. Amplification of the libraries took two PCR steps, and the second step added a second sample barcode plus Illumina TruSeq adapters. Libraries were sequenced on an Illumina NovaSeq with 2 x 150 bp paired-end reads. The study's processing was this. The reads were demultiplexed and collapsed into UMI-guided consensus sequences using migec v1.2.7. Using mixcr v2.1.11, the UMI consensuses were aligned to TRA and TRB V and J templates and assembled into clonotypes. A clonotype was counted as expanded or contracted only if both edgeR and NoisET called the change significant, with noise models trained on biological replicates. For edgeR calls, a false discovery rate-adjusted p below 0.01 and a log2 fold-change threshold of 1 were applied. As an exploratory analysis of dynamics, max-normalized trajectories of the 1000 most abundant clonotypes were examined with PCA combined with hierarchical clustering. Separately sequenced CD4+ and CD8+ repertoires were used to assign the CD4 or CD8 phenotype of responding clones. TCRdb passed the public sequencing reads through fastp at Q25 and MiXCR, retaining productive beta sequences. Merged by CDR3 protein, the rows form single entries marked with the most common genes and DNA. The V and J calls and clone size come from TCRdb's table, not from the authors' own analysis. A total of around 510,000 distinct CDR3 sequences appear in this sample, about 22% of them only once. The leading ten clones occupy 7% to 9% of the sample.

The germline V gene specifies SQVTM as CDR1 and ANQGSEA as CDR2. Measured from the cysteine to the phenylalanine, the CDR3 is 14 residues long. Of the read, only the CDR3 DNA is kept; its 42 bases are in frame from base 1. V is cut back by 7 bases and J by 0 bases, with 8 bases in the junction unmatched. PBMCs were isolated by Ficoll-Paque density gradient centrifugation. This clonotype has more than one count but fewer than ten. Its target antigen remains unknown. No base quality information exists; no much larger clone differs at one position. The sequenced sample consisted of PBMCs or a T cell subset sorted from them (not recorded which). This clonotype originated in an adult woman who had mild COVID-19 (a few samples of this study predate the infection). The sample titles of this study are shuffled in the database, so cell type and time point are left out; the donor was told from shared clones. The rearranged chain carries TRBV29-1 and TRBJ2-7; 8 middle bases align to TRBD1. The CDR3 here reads CSARPGQGSYEQYF. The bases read TGCAGCGCCCGCCCCGGACAGGGCTCCTACGAGCAGTACTTC.